This TCR beta chain derives from a study of blood T cell repertoires in COVID-19 (dated by TCRdb to 2020 to 2022). Background on the whole study: Samples covering the acute and convalescent phases of COVID-19 were provided by collaborators in the United States, Italy and Spain. Subjects who had been exposed to COVID-19, were actively infected with it, or had recovered from it provided the deeply sampled blood TCRbeta repertoires that made up the dataset. The repertoires were made available in a free public database intended to serve as a resource for research on the immune response to SARS-CoV-2. The samples were drawn from two sources: the first 160 participants of the ongoing ImmuneRACE study, and fewer than 1,500 subjects contributed by 6 global collaborators. Sample metadata almost always included a de-identified subject ID, COVID-19 status, age in years and sex. The material from the prospective study consisted of cDNA or gDNA derived from T cells, B-cell-depleted T cells, or PBMCs. Where available, HLA class I and class II types were obtained from metadata supplied by the sample provider rather than from assay-based typing.

Worth noting for this clone: The antigen it binds to is not known. No quality values exist for individual bases; no much larger clone is one base distant.

TCRbeta CDR3 regions were amplified from genomic DNA by means of the immunoSEQ Assay, a bias-controlled multiplex PCR. The source study handled its data this way. Nucleated cell counts per sample were estimated from amplification of reference gene primers within the assay. To quantify the absolute abundance of each unique TCRbeta CDR3 rearrangement, sequence reads were collapsed and filtered. For each sample, productive Simpson clonality was calculated as the square root of Simpson's diversity index over productive rearrangements. TCRdb took this table from immuneACCESS and kept in-frame rearrangements with V and J called. Such tables lack part of the clones; where checked against another copy, unresolved V genes explain under half of the gap, and the rest is unexplained. Clone size and the V and J calls come from that table; the DNA yielded D and trimming. In all, the sample holds around 140,000 clones, and over 80% of those were seen once. Of the sample, around 1.5% is held by the ten largest clones.

Whole blood was collected in K2EDTA tubes by collaborating institutions according to the institutions' own protocols. For TCRbeta analysis, collaborators shipped samples in one of three forms: frozen whole blood, isolated PBMCs, or DNA extracted from either of those sample types. Relative to germline, V is missing 8 bases and J is missing 5 bases, with 6 bases of the junction outside any gene match. Including the terminal cysteine and phenylalanine, the CDR3 comprises 15 residues. Only the CDR3 region is kept as DNA, spanning 45 bases read in frame from base 1. CDR1 MNHEY and CDR2 SVGAGI are derived from the germline V gene. General findings and caveats noted by the study authors: The amount of clinical and demographic metadata varied by source and participant and was provided uncurated.

The sample taken for sequencing was peripheral blood. The rearrangement joined TRBV6-5 to TRBJ2-3; TRBD2 matches 14 bases in the middle. This TCR came from a human donor in a cohort sampled during active COVID-19. The DNA is as follows: TGTGCCAGCGCTCGACTAGCGGGAGGGGTAGATACGCAGTATTTT. Translated, this is CASARLAGGVDTQYF.